A selection of T cell receptor beta chains follows, all from one sample in a study of T cells in Graves' hyperthyroidism and ophthalmopathy. From the multiplex PCR reads, TCRdb called clonotypes with MiXCR, one entry per CDR3 protein. The table lists fewer than 350,000 distinct CDR3 sequences, roughly 19% of them singletons. Sample: blood. The receptors stem from a man aged 45-65 years with Graves' ophthalmopathy. Each CDR3 is given with its conserved first and last residue. A D gene is named only where the DNA matches it firmly. The listing skips clone size in some rows; elsewhere it reads once, few, many or a size class.

v_gene	d_gene	abundance	j_gene	CDR3aa	CDR3nt
TRBV6-1	-	many	TRBJ1-1	CASSQPPRQVEAFF	TGTGCCAGCAGCCAACCCCCTCGACAGGTGGAAGCTTTCTTT
TRBV20-1	-	many	TRBJ2-3	CSAEPPGHTSTQYF	TGCAGTGCCGAGCCCCCGGGACATACCTCTACGCAGTATTTT
TRBV19	-	-	TRBJ2-1	CASSTPDTNGQFF	TGTGCCAGTAGTACCCCCGATACTAATGGGCAGTTCTTC
TRBV28	-	once	TRBJ2-5	CASSLGSAGRETSQETQYF	TGTGCCAGCAGTTTAGGGTCGGCAGGTCGGGAAACGAGTCAAGAGACCCAGTACTTC
TRBV6-1	-	many	TRBJ2-3	CASRAQGRTDTQYF	TGTGCCAGCAGAGCCCAGGGGCGGACAGATACGCAGTATTTT
TRBV4-3	-	-	TRBJ2-7	CASSQDETRGRYNEQYF	TGCGCCAGCAGCCAAGATGAGACTAGGGGAAGGTACAATGAGCAGTACTTC
TRBV5-1	-	few	TRBJ2-5	CASAGDIEETQYF	TGCGCCAGCGCGGGCGACATCGAAGAGACCCAGTACTTC
TRBV5-1	TRBD2	-	TRBJ2-2	CASSSGSSGSLSGELFF	TGTGCCAGCAGCTCGGGGTCTAGCGGGAGCCTATCCGGGGAGCTGTTTTTT
TRBV3-1	TRBD1	-	TRBJ1-1	CASSQKQGSAEAFF	TGTGCCAGCAGCCAAAAACAGGGGAGCGCTGAAGCTTTCTTT
TRBV29-1	-	-	TRBJ1-1	CSGRIGLRESEAFF	TGCAGCGGCAGAATAGGGCTACGGGAGTCTGAAGCTTTCTTT
TRBV6-1	TRBD1	many	TRBJ2-7	CASSTSGQQGYEQYF	TGTGCCAGCAGTACCTCGGGACAGCAGGGTTACGAGCAGTACTTC
TRBV19	-	few	TRBJ1-2	CASTLGPGTGYTF	TGTGCCAGTACCCTCGGACCGGGAACAGGCTACACCTTC
TRBV28	-	many	TRBJ2-4	CASSLPLAPGNIQYF	TGTGCCAGCAGTTTACCACTGGCCCCGGGAAACATTCAGTACTTC
TRBV12-5	TRBD1	few	TRBJ2-7	CASGFSGQGGNYEQYF	TGTGCTAGTGGTTTCTCTGGACAGGGGGGCAACTACGAGCAGTACTTC
TRBV2	TRBD1	-	TRBJ2-1	CASSTGTGGLSEQFF	TGTGCCAGCAGCACCGGGACAGGGGGCTTGAGTGAGCAGTTCTTC
TRBV5-1	-	many	TRBJ1-2	CASSLAEGSGGYTF	TGCGCCAGCAGCTTGGCCGAGGGGTCGGGCGGCTACACCTTC
TRBV6-1	-	few	TRBJ2-6	CASTTRASGANVLTF	TGTGCCAGTACGACCAGGGCCTCTGGGGCCAACGTCCTGACTTTC
TRBV2	-	-	TRBJ2-1	CASSSSGAVSYSEQFF	TGTGCCAGCAGCTCTAGTGGGGCCGTCTCCTACAGTGAGCAGTTCTTC
TRBV29-1	TRBD2	-	TRBJ2-7	CSVGAGVPYEQYF	TGCAGCGTTGGTGCGGGAGTTCCCTACGAGCAGTACTTC
TRBV6-5	TRBD2	-	TRBJ2-2	CASSYASGSTGELFF	TGTGCCAGCAGTTACGCTAGCGGGAGCACCGGGGAGCTGTTTTTT
TRBV20-1	TRBD1	-	TRBJ2-1	CSARDFAGTGNNEQFF	TGCAGTGCTAGAGATTTTGCCGGGACAGGGAACAATGAGCAGTTCTTC
TRBV20-1	TRBD2	many	TRBJ2-3	CSATGTRDTQYF	TGCAGTGCTACTGGGACTAGAGATACGCAGTATTTT
TRBV27	-	-	TRBJ1-5	CASSLMGAGGNQPQHF	TGTGCCAGCAGTTTGATGGGGGCGGGTGGCAATCAGCCCCAGCATTTT
TRBV18	-	many	TRBJ1-1	CATRGAGNMNTEAFF	TGTGCCACCCGAGGGGCAGGAAATATGAACACTGAAGCTTTCTTT
TRBV30	-	few	TRBJ2-1	CAWRARWRAYYNEQFF	TGTGCCTGGAGGGCTAGGTGGAGAGCTTACTACAATGAGCAGTTCTTC
TRBV4-1	TRBD2	-	TRBJ2-5	CASSQGRTSGKETQYF	TGCGCCAGCAGCCAAGGAAGGACTAGCGGGAAAGAGACCCAGTACTTC
TRBV18	TRBD2	many	TRBJ2-1	CASSPQGAGLYNEQFF	TGTGCCAGCTCACCGCAGGGAGCGGGACTTTACAATGAGCAGTTCTTC
TRBV3-1	-	few	TRBJ1-4	CASTRTAAINEKLFF	TGTGCCAGCACAAGGACGGCTGCAATTAATGAAAAACTGTTTTTT
TRBV5-1	-	-	TRBJ2-5	CASSSGTSQETQYF	TGCGCCAGCAGTTCCGGGACCTCCCAAGAGACCCAGTACTTC
TRBV27	TRBD2	few	TRBJ2-5	CASSQAGGQETQYF	TGTGCCAGCAGTCAAGCGGGAGGGCAAGAGACCCAGTACTTC
TRBV15	TRBD1	few	TRBJ2-5	CATSREGQGVTYF	TGTGCCACCAGCAGAGAAGGACAGGGCGTGACGTACTTC
TRBV20-1	TRBD1	-	TRBJ1-5	CSAREQGIYSNQPQHF	TGCAGTGCTAGAGAACAGGGGATCTATAGCAATCAGCCCCAGCATTTT
TRBV3-1	TRBD2	many	TRBJ2-7	CASSQGTSGMGEQYF	TGTGCCAGCAGCCAAGGGACTAGCGGGATGGGCGAGCAGTACTTC
TRBV2	-	many	TRBJ2-3	CASSQSRVGDTQYF	TGTGCCAGCAGTCAAAGTCGGGTGGGAGATACGCAGTATTTT
TRBV29-1	TRBD1	many	TRBJ2-5	CSVGKGQRLETQYF	TGCAGCGTTGGAAAGGGACAGAGGTTGGAGACCCAGTACTTC
TRBV20-1	TRBD1	many	TRBJ2-5	CRGTGPETQYF	TGCAGGGGGACAGGGCCGGAGACCCAGTACTTC
TRBV27	-	-	TRBJ2-1	CASSLTGAWGNEQFF	TGTGCCAGCAGTTTAACCGGGGCCTGGGGCAATGAGCAGTTCTTC
TRBV9	TRBD1	-	TRBJ1-5	CASSAGQAGQPQHF	TGTGCCAGCAGCGCCGGACAGGCAGGTCAGCCCCAGCATTTT
TRBV24-1	TRBD1	few	TRBJ1-2	CATSARTGEFGGYTF	TGTGCCACCAGTGCGAGGACAGGGGAATTCGGTGGCTACACCTTC
TRBV20-1	TRBD1	-	TRBJ1-2	CSTAIPGQATYGYTF	TGCAGTACTGCTATACCGGGACAGGCGACCTATGGCTACACCTTC
TRBV13	-	many	TRBJ1-5	CASSRWTEGPNQPQHF	TGTGCCAGCAGCCGTTGGACAGAGGGTCCTAATCAGCCCCAGCATTTT
TRBV10-3	-	few	TRBJ2-4	CAISEPAPKGKNIQYF	TGTGCCATCAGTGAGCCCGCACCCAAGGGCAAAAACATTCAGTACTTC
TRBV7-8	-	many	TRBJ2-4	CASSDNRQTQYF	TGTGCCAGCAGCGATAACCGACAAACTCAGTACTTC